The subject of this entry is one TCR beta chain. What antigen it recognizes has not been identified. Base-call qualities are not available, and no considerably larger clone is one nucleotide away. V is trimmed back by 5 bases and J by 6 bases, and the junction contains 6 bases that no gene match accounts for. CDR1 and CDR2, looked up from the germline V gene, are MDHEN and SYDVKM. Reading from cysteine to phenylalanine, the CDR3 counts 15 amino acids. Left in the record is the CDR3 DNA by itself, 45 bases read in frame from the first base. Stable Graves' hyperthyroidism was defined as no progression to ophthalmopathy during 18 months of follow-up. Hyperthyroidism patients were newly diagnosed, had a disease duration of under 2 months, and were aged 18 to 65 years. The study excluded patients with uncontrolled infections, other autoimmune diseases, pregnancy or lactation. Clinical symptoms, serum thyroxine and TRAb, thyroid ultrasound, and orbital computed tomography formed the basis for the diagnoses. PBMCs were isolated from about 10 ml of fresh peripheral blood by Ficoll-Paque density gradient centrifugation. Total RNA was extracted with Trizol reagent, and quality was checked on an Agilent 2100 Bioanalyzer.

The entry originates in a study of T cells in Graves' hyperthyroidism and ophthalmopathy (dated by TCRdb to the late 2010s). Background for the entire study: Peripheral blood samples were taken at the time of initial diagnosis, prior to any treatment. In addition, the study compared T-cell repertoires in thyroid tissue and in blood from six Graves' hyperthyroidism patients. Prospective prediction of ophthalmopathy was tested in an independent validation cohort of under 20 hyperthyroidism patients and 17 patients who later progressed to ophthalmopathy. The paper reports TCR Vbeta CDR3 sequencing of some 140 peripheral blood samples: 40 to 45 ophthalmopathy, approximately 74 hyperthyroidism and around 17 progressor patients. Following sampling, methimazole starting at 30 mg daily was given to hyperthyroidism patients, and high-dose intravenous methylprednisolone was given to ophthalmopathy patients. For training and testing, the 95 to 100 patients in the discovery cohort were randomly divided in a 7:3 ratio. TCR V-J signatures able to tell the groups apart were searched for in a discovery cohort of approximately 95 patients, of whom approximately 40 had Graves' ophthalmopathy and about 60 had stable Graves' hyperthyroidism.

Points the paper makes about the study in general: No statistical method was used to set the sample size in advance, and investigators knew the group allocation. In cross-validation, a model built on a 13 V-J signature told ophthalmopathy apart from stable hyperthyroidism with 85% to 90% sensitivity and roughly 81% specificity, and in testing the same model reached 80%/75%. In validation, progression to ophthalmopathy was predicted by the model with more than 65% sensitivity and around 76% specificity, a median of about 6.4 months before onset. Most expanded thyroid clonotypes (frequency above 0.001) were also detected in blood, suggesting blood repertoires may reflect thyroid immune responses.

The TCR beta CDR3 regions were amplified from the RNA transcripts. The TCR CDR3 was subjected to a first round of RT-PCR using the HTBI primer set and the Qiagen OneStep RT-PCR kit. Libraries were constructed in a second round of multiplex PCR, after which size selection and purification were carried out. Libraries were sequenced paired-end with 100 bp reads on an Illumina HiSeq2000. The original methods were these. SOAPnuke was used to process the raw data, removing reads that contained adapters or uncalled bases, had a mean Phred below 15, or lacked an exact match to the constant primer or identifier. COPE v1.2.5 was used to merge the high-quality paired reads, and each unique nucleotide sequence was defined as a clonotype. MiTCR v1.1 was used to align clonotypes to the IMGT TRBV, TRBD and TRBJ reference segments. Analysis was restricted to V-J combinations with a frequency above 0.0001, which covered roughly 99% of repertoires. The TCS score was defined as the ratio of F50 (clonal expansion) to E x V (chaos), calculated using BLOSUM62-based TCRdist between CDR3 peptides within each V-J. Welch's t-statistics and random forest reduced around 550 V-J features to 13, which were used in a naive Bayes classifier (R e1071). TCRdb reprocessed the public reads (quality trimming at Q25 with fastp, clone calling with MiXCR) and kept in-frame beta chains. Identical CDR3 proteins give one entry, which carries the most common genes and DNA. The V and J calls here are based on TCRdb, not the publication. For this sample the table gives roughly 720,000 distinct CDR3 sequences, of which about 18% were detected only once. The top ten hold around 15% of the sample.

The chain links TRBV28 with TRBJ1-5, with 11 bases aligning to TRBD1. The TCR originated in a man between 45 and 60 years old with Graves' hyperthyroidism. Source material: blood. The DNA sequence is TGTGCCAGCAGTAGGGACAGGGGGAAGCGTCAGCCCCAGCATTTT. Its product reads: CASSRDRGKRQPQHF.